This entry concerns a single T cell receptor (beta chain). The ends lost 5 bases at V and 6 bases at J; junction bases unmatched: 4. Germline values: CDR1 MNHEY, CDR2 SVGAGI. This CDR3 is 15 amino acids long. The sample comes from a study of blood T cell repertoires in COVID-19. Overall study context: Sources were T cells, B-cell-depleted T cells, or PBMCs; the material itself was cDNA or gDNA.

The assay was immunoSEQ multiplex PCR, and TCRdb's table has in-frame clones only and misses some. The table shows 65,000 to 90,000 clones, with roughly 88% occurring only once. The sequencing sample was made of peripheral blood. The sequence was obtained from a woman older than 75 with acute or convalescent COVID-19. V is TRBV6-5 and J is TRBJ2-3; 14 bases fit TRBD2. The CDR3 protein is CASSRLAGGKDTQYF. The CDR3, as DNA: TGTGCCAGCAGTCGACTAGCGGGGGGGAAGGATACGCAGTATTTT.